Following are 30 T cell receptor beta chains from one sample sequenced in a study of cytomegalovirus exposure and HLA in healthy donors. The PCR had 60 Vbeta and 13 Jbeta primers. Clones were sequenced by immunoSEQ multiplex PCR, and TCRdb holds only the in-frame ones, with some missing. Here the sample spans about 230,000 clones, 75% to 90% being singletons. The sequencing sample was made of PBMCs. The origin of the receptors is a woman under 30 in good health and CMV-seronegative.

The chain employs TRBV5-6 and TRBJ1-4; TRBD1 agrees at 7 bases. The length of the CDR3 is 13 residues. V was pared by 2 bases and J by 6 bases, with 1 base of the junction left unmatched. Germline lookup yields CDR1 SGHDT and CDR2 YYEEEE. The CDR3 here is CASSLDRDEKLFF. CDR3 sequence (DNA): TGTGCCAGCAGCTTAGACAGGGATGAAAAACTGTTTTTT.

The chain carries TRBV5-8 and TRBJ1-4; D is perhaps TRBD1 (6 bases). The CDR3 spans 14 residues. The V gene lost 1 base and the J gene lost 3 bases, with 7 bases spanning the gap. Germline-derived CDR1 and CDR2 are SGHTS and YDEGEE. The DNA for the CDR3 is TGTGCCAGCAGCTTGAACAGGGCTAATGAAAAACTGTTTTTT. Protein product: CASSLNRANEKLFF.

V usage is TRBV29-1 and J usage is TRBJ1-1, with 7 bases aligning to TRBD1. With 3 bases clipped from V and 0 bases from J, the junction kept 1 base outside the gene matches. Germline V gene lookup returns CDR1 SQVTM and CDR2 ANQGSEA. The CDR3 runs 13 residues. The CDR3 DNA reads TGCAGCGTTGATAGGGGGCTGAACACTGAAGCTTTCTTT. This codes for CSVDRGLNTEAFF.

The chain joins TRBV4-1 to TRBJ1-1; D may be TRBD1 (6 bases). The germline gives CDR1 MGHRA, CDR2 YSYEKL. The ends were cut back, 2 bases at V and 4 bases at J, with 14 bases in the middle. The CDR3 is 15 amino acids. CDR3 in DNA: TGCGCCAGCAGCCAAAGTACAGGGTATGGCACTGAAGCTTTCTTT. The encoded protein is CASSQSTGYGTEAFF.

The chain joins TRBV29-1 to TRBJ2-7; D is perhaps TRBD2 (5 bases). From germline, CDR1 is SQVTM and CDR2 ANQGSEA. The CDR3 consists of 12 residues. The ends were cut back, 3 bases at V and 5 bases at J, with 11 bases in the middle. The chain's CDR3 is CSVDTPGNEQYF. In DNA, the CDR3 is TGCAGCGTTGATACCCCGGGGAACGAGCAGTACTTC.

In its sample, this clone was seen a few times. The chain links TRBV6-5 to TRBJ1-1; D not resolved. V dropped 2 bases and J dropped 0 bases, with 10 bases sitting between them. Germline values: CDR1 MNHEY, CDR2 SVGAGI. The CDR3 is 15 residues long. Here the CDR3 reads CASSYDTAMNTEAFF. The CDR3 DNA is TGTGCCAGCAGTTACGATACAGCTATGAACACTGAAGCTTTCTTT.

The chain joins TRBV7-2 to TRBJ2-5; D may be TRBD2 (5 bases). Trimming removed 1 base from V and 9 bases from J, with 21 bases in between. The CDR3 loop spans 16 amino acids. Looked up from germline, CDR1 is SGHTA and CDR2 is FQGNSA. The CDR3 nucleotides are TGTGCCAGCAGCTTAGGGGGTCTCACCCCCCTCGGGGCCCAGTACTTC. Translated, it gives CASSLGGLTPLGAQYF. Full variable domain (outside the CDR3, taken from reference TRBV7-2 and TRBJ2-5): GAGVSQSPSNKVTEKGKDVELRCDPISGHTALYWYRQSLGQGLEFLIYFQGNSAPDKSGLPSDRFSAERTGGSVSTLTIQRTQQEDSAVYLCASSLGGLTPLGAQYFGPGTRLLVL.

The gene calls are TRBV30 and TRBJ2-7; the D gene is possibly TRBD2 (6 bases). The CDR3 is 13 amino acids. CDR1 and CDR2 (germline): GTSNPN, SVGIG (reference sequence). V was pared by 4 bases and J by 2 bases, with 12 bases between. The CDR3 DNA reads TGTGCCTGGAATCTGGGGGGAACCTACGAGCAGTACTTC. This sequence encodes CAWNLGGTYEQYF.

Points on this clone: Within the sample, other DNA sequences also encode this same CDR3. The CDR3 reads CSVGQGNYGYTF. CDR3 nucleotide sequence: TGCAGCGTTGGACAGGGTAACTATGGCTACACCTTC. The genes are TRBV29-1 and TRBJ1-2; TRBD1 matches at 7 bases. The CDR3 has 12 residues. Germline trimming cut 4 bases from V and 1 base from J; bases unmatched to any gene: 0. CDR1 SQVTM and CDR2 ANQGSEA come from the germline V gene. Combining the CDR3 with reference TRBV29-1 and TRBJ1-2 gives the whole variable domain SAVISQKPSRDICQRGTSLTIQCQVDSQVTMMFWYRQQPGQSLTLIATANQGSEATYESGFVIDKFPISRPNLTFSTLTVSNMSPEDSSIYLCSVGQGNYGYTFGSGTRLTVV.

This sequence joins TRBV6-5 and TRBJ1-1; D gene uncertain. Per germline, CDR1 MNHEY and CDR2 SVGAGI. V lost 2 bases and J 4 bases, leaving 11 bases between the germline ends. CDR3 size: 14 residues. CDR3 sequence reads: CASSYGQVGTEAFF. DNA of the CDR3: TGTGCCAGCAGTTACGGGCAGGTAGGCACTGAAGCTTTCTTT.

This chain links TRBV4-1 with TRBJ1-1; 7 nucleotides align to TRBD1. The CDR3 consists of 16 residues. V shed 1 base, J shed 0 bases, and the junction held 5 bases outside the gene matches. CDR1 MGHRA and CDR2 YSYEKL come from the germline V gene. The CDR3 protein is CASSQAVTGLNTEAFF. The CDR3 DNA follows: TGCGCCAGCAGCCAAGCCGTGACAGGGTTGAACACTGAAGCTTTCTTT.

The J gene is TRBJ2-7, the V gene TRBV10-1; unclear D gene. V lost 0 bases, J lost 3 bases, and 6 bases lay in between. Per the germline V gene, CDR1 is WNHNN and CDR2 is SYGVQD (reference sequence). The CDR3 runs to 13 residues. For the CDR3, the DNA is TGCGCCAGCAGTGAGTCCACGGGCTACGAGCAGTACTTC. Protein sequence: CASSESTGYEQYF.

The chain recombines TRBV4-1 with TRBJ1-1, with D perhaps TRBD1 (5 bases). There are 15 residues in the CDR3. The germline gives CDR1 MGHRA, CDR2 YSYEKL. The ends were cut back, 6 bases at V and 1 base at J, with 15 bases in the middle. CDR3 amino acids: CASSRVGGENTEAFF. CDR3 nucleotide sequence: TGCGCCAGCAGTCGTGTCGGAGGGGAGAACACTGAAGCTTTCTTT.

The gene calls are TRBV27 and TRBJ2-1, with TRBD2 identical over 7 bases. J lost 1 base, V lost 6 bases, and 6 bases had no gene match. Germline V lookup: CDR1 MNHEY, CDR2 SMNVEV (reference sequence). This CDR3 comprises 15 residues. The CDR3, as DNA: TGTGCCAGCAGGTCGGGGGGTCTTTCCTACAATGAGCAGTTCTTC. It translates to CASRSGGLSYNEQFF.

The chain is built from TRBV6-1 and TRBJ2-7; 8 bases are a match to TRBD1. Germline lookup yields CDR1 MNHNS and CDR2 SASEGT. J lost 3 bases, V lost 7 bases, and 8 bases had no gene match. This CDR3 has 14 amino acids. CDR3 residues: CASTPGQDFYEQYF. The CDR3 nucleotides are TGTGCCAGCACCCCGGGACAGGACTTCTACGAGCAGTACTTC.

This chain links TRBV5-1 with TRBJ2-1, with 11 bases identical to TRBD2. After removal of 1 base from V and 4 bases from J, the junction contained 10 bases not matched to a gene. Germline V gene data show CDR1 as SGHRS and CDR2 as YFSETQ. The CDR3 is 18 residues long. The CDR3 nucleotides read TGCGCCAGCAGCTTGAACCCGGCTAGCGGGGGGCTATACAATGAGCAGTTCTTC. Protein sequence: CASSLNPASGGLYNEQFF.

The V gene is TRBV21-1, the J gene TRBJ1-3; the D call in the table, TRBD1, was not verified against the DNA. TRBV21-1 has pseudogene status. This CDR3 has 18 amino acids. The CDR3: CASSKMFWGQTSGNTIYF. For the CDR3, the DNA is TGTGCCAGCAGCAAAATGTTTTGGGGACAGACGTCCGGAAACACCATATATTTT.

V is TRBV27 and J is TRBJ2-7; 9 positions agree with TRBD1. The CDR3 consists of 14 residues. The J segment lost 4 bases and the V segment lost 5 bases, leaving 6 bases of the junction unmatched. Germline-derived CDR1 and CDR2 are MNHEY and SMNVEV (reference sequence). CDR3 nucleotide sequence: TGTGCCAGCAGTGAGGACAGGGGATCGTACGAGCAGTACTTC. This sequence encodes CASSEDRGSYEQYF.

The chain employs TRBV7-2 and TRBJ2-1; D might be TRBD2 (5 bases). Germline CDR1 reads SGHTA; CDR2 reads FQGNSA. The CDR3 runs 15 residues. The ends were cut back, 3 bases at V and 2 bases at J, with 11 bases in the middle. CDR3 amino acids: CASSLEAVTYNEQFF. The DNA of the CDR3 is TGTGCCAGCAGCTTGGAAGCGGTGACCTACAATGAGCAGTTCTTC. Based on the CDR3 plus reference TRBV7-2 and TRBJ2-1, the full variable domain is GAGVSQSPSNKVTEKGKDVELRCDPISGHTALYWYRQSLGQGLEFLIYFQGNSAPDKSGLPSDRFSAERTGGSVSTLTIQRTQQEDSAVYLCASSLEAVTYNEQFFGPGTRLTVL.

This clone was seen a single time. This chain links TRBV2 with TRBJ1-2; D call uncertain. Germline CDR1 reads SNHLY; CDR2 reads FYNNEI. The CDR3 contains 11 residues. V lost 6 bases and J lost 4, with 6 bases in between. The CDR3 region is CASRAFYGYTF. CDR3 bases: TGTGCCAGCAGGGCTTTCTATGGCTACACCTTC.

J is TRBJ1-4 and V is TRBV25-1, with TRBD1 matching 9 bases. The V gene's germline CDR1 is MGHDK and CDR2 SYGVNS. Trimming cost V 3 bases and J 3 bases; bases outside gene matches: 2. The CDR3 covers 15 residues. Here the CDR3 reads CASSDNRGPNEKLFF. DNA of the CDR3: TGTGCCAGCAGTGACAACAGGGGGCCTAATGAAAAACTGTTTTTT.

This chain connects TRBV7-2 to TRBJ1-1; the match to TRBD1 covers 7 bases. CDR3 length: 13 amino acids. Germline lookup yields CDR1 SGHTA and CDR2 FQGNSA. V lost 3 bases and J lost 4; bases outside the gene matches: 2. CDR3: CASSFPGGTEAFF. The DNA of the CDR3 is TGTGCCAGCAGCTTCCCAGGGGGCACTGAAGCTTTCTTT.

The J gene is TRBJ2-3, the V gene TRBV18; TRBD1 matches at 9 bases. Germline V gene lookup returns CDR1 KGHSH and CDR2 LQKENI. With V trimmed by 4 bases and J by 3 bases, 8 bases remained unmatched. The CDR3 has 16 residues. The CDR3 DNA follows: TGTGCCAGCTCACTCCGGACAGGGGTTAGTACAGATACGCAGTATTTT. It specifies CASSLRTGVSTDTQYF.

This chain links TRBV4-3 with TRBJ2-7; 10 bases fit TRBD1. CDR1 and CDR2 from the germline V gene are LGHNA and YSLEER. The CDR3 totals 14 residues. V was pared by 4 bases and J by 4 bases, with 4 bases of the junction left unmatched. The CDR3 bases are TGCGCCAGCAGCCCCGGGACAGGGGTGTACGAGCAGTACTTC. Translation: CASSPGTGVYEQYF.

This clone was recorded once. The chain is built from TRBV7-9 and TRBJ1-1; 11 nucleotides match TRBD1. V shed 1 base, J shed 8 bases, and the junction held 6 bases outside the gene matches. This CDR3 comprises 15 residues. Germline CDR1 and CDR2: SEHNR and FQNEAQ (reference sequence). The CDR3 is CASSLGTGGSSEAFF. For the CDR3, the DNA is TGTGCCAGCAGCTTAGGGACAGGGGGCTCGTCGGAAGCTTTCTTT.

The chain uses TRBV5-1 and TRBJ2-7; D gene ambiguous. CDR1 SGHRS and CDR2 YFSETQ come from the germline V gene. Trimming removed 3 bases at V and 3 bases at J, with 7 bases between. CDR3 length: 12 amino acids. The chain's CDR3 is CASSSTIYEQYF. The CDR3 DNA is TGCGCCAGCAGCTCTACCATCTACGAGCAGTACTTC.

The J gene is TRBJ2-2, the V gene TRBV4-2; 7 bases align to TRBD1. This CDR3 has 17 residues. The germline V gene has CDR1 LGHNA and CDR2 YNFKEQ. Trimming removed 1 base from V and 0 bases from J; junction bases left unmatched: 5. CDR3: CASSQAEGTANTGELFF. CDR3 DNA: TGTGCCAGCAGCCAAGCCGAGGGGACAGCGAACACCGGGGAGCTGTTTTTT.

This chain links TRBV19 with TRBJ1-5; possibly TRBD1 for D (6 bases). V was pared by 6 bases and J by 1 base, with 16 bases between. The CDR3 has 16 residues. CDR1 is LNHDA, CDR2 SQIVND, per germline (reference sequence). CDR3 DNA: TGTGCCAGTAGAGGACAACAGGGAATGAGCAATCAGCCCCAGCATTTT. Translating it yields CASRGQQGMSNQPQHF.

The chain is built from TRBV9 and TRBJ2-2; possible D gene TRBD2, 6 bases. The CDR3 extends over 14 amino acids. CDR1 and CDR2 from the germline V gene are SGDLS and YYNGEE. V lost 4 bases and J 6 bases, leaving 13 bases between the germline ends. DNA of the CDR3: TGTGCCAGCAGCCCTCGACTAGAAGCCGGGGAGCTGTTTTTT. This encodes CASSPRLEAGELFF. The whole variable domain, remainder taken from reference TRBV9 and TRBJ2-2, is DSGVTQTPKHLITATGQRVTLRCSPRSGDLSVYWYQQSLDQGLQFLIQYYNGEERAKGNILERFSAQQFPDLHSELNLSSLELGDSALYFCASSPRLEAGELFFGEGSRLTVL.

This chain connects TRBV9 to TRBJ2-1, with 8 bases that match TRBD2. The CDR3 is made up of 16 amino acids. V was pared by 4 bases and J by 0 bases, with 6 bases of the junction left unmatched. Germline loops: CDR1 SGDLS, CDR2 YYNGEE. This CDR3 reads CASSFRLAPSYNEQFF. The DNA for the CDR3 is TGTGCCAGCAGCTTCCGACTAGCGCCCTCCTACAATGAGCAGTTCTTC.